Here is one TCR beta chain with its context. Its specificity is unknown. The primer mix had 60 Vbeta and 13 Jbeta primers. In the authors' workflow: Later work found 65 million to 100 million unique TCR beta chains, with 9.5 million to 11 million shared. Clones were sequenced by immunoSEQ multiplex PCR, and TCRdb holds only the in-frame ones, with some missing. V, J and clone size are taken as reported in that table, and D and trimming were inferred from the DNA itself. The sample carries over 150,000 clones, 60% to 80% recorded once. The CDR3 covers 12 residues. Germline V lookup: CDR1 MDHEN, CDR2 SYDVKM. V was clipped by 1 base and J by 3 bases, with 3 bases between them. The data were obtained in a study of cytomegalovirus exposure and HLA in healthy donors. Study-level results: Researchers catalogued 150 or so TCR beta chains as cytomegalovirus-associated. Earlier findings revealed that most TCR beta V segments proved productive either about 87% or about 30% of the time.

Sample: PBMCs. This TCR came from a woman between 35 and 50 years old in good health and CMV-seropositive. The rearrangement uses TRBV28 and TRBJ2-5; no firm D call. Written as DNA, the CDR3 is TGTGCCAGCAGTTTATACAAAGAGACCCAGTACTTC. Amino acids: CASSLYKETQYF. Drawing the rest from reference TRBV28 and TRBJ2-5, the complete variable domain is DVKVTQSSRYLVKRTGEKVFLECVQDMDHENMFWYRQDPGLGLRLIYFSYDVKMKEKGDIPEGYSVSREKKERFSLILESASTNQTSMYLCASSLYKETQYFGPGTRLLVL.